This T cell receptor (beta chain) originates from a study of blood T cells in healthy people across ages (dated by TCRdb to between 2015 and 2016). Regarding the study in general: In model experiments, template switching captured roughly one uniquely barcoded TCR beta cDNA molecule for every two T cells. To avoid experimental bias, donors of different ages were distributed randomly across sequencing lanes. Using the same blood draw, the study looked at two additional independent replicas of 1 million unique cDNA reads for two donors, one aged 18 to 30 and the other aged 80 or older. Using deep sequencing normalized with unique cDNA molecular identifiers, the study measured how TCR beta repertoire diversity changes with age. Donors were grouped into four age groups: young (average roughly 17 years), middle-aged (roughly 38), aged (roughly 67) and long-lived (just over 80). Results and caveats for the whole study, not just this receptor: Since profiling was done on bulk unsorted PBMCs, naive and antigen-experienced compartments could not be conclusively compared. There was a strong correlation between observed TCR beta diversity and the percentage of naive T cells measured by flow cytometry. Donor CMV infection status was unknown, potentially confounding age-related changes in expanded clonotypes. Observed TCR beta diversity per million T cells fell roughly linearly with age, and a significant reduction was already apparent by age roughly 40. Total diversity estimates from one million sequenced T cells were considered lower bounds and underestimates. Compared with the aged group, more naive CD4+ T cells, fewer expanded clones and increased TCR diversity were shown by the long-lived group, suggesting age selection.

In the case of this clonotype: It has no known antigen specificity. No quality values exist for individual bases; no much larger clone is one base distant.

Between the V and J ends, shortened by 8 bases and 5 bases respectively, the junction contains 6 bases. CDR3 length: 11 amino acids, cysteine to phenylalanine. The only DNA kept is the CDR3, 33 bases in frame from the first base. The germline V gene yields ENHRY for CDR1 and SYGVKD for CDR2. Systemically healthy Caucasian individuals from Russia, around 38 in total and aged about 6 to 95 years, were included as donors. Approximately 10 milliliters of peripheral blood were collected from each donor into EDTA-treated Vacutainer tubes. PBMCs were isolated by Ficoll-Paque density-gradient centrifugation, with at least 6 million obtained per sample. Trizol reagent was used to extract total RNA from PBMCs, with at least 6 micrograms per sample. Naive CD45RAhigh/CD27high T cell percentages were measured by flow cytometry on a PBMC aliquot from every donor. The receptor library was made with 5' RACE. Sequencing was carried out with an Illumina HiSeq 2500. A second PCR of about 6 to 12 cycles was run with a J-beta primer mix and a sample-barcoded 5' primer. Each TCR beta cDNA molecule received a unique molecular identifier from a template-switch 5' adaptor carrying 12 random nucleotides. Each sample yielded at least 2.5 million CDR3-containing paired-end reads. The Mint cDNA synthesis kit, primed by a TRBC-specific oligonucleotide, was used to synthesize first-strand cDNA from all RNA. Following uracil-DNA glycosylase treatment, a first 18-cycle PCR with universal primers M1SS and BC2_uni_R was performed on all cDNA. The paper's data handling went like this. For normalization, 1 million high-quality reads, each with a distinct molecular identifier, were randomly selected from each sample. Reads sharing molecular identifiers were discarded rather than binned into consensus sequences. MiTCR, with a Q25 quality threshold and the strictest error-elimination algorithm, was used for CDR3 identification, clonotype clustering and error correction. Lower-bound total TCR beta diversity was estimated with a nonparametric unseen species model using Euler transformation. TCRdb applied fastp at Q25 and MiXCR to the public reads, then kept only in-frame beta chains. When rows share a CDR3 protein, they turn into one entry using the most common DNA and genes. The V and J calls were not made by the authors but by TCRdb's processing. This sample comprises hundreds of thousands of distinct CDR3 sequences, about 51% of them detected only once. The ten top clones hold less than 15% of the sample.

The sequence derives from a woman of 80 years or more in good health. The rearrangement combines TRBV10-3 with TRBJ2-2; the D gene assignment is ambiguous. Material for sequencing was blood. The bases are TGTGCCATCGCAAATACCGGGGAGCTGTTTTTT. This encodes CAIANTGELFF.